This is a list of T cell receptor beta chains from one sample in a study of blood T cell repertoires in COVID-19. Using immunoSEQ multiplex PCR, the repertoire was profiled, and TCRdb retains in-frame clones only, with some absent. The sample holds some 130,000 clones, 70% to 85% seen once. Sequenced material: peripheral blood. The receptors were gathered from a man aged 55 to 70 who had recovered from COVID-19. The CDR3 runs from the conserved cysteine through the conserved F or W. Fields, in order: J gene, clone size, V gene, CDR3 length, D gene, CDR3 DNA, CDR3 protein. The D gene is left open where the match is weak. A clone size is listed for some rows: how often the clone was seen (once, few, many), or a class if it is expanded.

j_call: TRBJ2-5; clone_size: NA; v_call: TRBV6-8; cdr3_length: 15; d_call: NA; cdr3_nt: TGTGCCAGCAGCTCTGGTATCGGGGGTTTTGAGACCCAGTACTTC; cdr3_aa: CASSSGIGGFETQYF
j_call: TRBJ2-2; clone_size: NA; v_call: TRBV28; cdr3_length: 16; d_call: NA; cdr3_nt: TGTGCCAGCAGTTTGTGGAGGGGGCTGGGAACCGGGGAGCTGTTTTTT; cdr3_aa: CASSLWRGLGTGELFF
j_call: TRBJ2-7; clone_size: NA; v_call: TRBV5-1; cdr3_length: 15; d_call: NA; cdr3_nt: TGCGCCAGCAGCTCGGGGGGGACAGGGTCCGAGGAGCAGTACTTC; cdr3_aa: CASSSGGTGSEEQYF
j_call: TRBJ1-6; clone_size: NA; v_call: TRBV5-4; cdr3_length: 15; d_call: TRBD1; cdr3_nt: TGTGCCAGCAGCTTGGTGGGGACAGAAAATTCACCCCTCCACTTT; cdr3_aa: CASSLVGTENSPLHF
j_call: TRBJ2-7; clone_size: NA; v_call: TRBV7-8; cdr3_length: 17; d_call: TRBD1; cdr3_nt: TGTGCCAGCAGCTATCCGGGACAGGGGGCGGAATTCTACGAGCAGTACTTC; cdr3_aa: CASSYPGQGAEFYEQYF
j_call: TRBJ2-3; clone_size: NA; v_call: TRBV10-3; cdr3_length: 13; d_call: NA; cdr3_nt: TGTGCCATCCTGTCCGGGTACGGAGATACGCAGTATTTT; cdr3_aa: CAILSGYGDTQYF
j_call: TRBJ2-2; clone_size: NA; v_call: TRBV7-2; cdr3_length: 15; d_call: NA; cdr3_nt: TGTGCCAGCAGCTTATGGGCAGGGAACACCGGGGAGCTGTTTTTT; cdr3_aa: CASSLWAGNTGELFF
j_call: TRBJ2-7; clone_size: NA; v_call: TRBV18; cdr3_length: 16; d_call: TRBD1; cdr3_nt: TGTGCCAGCTCCCCGATCGACAGGGTAGCCTCCTACGAGCAGTACTTC; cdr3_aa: CASSPIDRVASYEQYF
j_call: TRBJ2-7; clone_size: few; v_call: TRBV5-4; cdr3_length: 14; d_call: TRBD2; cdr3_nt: TGTGCCAGCAGCTTGGGGGGGGGCTCCTACGAGCAGTACTTC; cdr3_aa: CASSLGGGSYEQYF
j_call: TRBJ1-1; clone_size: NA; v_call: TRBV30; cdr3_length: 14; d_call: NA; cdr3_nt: TGTGCCTGGAGTCGCATGGGCCCTGACACTGAAGCTTTCTTT; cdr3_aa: CAWSRMGPDTEAFF
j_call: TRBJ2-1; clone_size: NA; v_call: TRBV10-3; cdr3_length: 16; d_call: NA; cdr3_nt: TGTGCCATCAGTCAGGGACCCGTCACGGAGGGGAATGAGCAGTTCTTC; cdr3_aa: CAISQGPVTEGNEQFF
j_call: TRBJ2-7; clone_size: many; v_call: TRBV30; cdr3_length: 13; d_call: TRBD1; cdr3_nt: TGTGCCTGGAGAAGGACAGGGGGCTACGAGCAGTACTTC; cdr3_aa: CAWRRTGGYEQYF
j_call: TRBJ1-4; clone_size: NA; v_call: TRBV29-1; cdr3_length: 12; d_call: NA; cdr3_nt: TGCAGCGTTGAAGGTTATAATGAAAAACTGTTTTTT; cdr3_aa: CSVEGYNEKLFF
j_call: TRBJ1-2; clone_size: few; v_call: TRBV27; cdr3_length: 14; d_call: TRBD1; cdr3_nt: TGTGCCAGCAGTTTGGGACAGGGGGCGCGCGGCTACACCTTC; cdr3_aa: CASSLGQGARGYTF
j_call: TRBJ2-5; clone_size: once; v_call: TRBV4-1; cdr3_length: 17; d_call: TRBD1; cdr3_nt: TGCGCCAGCAGCCAAGATCTCTGGCTTACAGGGGGGGAGACCCAGTACTTC; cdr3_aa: CASSQDLWLTGGETQYF
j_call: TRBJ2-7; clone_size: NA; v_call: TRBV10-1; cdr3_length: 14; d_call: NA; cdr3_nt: TGCGCCAGCAGTGCAACAGGGTCTGGGTACGAGCAGTACTTC; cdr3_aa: CASSATGSGYEQYF
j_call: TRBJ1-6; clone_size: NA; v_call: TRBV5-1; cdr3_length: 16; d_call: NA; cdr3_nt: TGCGCCAGCAGCTTGGATCCCAGGGCGGGGAGTTCACCCCTCCACTTT; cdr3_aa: CASSLDPRAGSSPLHF
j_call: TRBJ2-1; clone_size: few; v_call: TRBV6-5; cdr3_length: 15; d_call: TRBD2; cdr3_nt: TGTGCCAGCAGATCCGGGACTACCCCCTACAATGAGCAGTTCTTC; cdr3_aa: CASRSGTTPYNEQFF
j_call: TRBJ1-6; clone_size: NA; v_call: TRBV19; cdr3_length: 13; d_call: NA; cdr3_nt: TGTGCCAGCCGGGACACTTATAATTCACCCCTCCACTTT; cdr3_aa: CASRDTYNSPLHF
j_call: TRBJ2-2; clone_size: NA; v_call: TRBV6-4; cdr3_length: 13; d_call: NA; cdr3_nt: TGTGCCAGCAGTGACGAGTTGTACGGGGAGCTGTTTTTT; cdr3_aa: CASSDELYGELFF
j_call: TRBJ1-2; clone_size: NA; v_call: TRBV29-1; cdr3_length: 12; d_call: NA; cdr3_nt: TGCAGCGTCCATTGGGCGAACTATGGCTACACCTTC; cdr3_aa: CSVHWANYGYTF
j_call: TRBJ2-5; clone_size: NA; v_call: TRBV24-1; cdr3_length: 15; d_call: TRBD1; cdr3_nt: TGTGCCACCAGTGATTTCGGGACAGTCCAAGAGACCCAGTACTTC; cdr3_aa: CATSDFGTVQETQYF
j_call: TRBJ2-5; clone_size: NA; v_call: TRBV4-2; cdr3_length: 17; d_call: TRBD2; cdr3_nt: TGTGCCAGCAGCCAAGTCCCCCTAGCGGGGGGGCAAGAGACCCAGTACTTC; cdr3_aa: CASSQVPLAGGQETQYF
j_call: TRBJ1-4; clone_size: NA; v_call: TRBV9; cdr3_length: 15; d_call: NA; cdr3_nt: TGTGCCAGCAGCGTTCAGGGAAACTCTAATGAAAAACTGTTTTTT; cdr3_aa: CASSVQGNSNEKLFF
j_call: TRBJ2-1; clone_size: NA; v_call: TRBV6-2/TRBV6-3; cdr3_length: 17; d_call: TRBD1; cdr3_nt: TGTGCCAGCAGTTACTCGACATCGGGGTACAGGGGCAATGAGCAGTTCTTC; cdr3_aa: CASSYSTSGYRGNEQFF
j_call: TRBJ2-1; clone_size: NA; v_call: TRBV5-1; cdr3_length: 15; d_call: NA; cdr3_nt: TGCGCCAGCAGCTTGGTCGGGGAATCCTACAATGAGCAGTTCTTC; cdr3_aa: CASSLVGESYNEQFF
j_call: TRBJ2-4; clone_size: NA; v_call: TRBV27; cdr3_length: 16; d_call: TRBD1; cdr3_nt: TGTGCCAGCAGTCCGCAGACAGGGCTGGCCAAAAACATTCAGTACTTC; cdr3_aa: CASSPQTGLAKNIQYF
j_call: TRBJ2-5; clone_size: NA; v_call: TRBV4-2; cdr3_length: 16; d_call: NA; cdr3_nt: TGTGCCAGCAGCCAAGAGGGTGGACTGGGGGCGCAGACCCAGTACTTC; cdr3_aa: CASSQEGGLGAQTQYF
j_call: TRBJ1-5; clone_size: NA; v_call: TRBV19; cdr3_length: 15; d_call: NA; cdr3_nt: TGTGCCAGTAGTACCAGGGGATATAGCAATCAGCCCCAGCATTTT; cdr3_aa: CASSTRGYSNQPQHF
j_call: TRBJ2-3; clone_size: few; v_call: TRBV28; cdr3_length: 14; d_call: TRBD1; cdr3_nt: TGTGCCAGCAGTTCTTCCACAGGGGCAAATACGCAGTATTTT; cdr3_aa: CASSSSTGANTQYF
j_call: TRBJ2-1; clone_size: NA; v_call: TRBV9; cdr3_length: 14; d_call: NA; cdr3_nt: TGTGCCAGCAGCGTAGTTGAGGGCTACAATGAGCAGTTCTTC; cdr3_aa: CASSVVEGYNEQFF
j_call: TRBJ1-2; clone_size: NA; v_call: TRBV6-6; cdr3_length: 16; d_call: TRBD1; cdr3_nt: TGTGCCAGCAGCAGGGGGGCATCACAGGGGTTGGATGGCTACACCTTC; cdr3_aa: CASSRGASQGLDGYTF
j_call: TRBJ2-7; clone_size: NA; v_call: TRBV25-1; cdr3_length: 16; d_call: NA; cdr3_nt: TGTGCCAGCAGTGAATTTGAGAGGGTGGGATCCTACGAGCAGTACTTC; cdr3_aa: CASSEFERVGSYEQYF
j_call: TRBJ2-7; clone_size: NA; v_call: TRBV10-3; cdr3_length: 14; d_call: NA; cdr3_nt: TGTGCCATCAGTGGACGGGGGAGTGGGGACGAGCAGTACTTC; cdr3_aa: CAISGRGSGDEQYF
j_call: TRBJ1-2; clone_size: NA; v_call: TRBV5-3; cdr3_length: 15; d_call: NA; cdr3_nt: TGTGCCAGAAGCTTGGCTCCGGGAGGTCACTATGGCTACACCTTC; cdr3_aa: CARSLAPGGHYGYTF